This TCR beta chain was profiled in a study of naive and memory T cell subsets. Amplification of ligated cDNA took four PCR rounds with SP2 and nested alpha and beta constant primers. Reverse transcription of blood and skin TCR RNA was primed at alpha and beta constant regions. A single record per CDR3 protein comes from TCRdb applying MiXCR to the UMI-ligation and nested PCR reads. This sample has tens of thousands of distinct CDR3 sequences, with around 10% found just once. Trimming took off 6 bases at V and 6 bases at J, with 15 bases between the two ends. Germline loops: CDR1 MNHEY, CDR2 SMNVEV (reference sequence). The CDR3 spans 13 residues. About this clonotype: What it recognizes is unknown.

Points from the study as a whole: Far more TCRs reportedly came from tuberculin skin test site biopsies.

The treatment was: skin biopsy from PPD injection site in Mantoux-positive individual. An oligonucleotide containing a UMI was ligated to the 3' end of TCR cDNA. This chain joins TRBV27 and TRBJ2-7, with D maybe TRBD1 (5 bases). The sequencing used skin, collected from a tuberculin skin test site. This sequence originates from an adult in good health. Here the CDR3 DNA reads TGTGCCAGCAGGGGATACACAGGAACCGAGCAGTACTTC. It specifies CASRGYTGTEQYF.